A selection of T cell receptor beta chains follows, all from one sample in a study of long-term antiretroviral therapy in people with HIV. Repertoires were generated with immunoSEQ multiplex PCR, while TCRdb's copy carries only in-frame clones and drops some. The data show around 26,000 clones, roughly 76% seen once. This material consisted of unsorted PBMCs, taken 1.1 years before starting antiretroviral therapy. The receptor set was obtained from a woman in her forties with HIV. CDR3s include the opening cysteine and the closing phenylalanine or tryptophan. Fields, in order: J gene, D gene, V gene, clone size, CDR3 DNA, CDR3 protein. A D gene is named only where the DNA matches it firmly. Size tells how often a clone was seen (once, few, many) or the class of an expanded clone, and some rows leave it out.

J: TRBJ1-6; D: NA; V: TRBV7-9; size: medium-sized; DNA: TGTGCCAGCAGCTTAGCGAGGGTGGACGGATTGGGATCACCCCTCCACTTT; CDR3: CASSLARVDGLGSPLHF
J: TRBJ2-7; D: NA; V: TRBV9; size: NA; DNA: TGTGCCAGCAGCCCTCCCCCGGGTAGCGAGCAGTACTTC; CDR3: CASSPPPGSEQYF
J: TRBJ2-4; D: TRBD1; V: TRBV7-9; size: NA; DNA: TGTGCCAGCAGCTTAGGGGGGACAGCGAAAAACATTCAGTACTTC; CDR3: CASSLGGTAKNIQYF
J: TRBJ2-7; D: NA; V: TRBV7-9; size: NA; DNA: TGTGCCAGCAGTTTTGAGTCTGACGAGCAGTACTTC; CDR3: CASSFESDEQYF
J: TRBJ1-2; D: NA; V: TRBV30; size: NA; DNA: TGTGCCTGGAATCCGTGGACCTTC; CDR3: CAWNPWTF
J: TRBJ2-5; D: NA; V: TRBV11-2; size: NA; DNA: TGTGCCAGCAGCCCTGGGGTAGTTAAGGAGACCCAGTACTTC; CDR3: CASSPGVVKETQYF
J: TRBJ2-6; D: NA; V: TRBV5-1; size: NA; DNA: TGCGCCAGCAGCGGGACTGGGGCCAACGTCCTGACTTTC; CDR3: CASSGTGANVLTF
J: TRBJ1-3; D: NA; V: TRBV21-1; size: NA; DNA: TGTGCCAGCAGCAAACACGGGGGGGCCCACTCTGGAAACACCATATATTTT; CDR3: CASSKHGGAHSGNTIYF
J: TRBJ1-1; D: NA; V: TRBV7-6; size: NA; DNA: TGTGCCAGCAGCGCCGTACCAGGGAACACTGAAGCTTTCTTT; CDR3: CASSAVPGNTEAFF
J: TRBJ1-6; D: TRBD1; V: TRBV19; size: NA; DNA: TGTGCCAATAGGACAGGGTTCGTCCCCCTCCACTTT; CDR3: CANRTGFVPLHF
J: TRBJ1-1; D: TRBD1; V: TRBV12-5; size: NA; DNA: TGTGCTAGTGGTCCCCGGGACAGGGATCAGGCTGAAGCTTTCTTT; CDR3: CASGPRDRDQAEAFF
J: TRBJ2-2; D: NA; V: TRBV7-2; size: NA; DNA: TGTGCCAGCAGTCGCCCGACGCTGGAGCTGTTTTTT; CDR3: CASSRPTLELFF
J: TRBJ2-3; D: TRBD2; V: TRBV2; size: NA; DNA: TGTGCCAGCAGTGCGACTAGCGGGAGTAAAGATACGCAGTATTTT; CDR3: CASSATSGSKDTQYF
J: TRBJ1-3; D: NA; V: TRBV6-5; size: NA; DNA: TGTGCCAGCAGTTACTCGTTAGATTCTGGAAACACCATATATTTT; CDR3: CASSYSLDSGNTIYF
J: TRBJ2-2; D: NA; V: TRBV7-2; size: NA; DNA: TGTGCCAGCAGCTTTACGGGACACTCGAACACCGGGGAGCTGTTTTTT; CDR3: CASSFTGHSNTGELFF
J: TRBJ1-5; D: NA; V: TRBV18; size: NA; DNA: TGTGCCAGCTCAGGGTCAGGGGTGAGCAATCAGCCCCAGCATTTT; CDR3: CASSGSGVSNQPQHF
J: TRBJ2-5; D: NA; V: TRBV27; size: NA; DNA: TGTGCCAGCAGTTTCCTTCCCGCACAGGCTCAAGAGACCCAGTACTTC; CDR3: CASSFLPAQAQETQYF
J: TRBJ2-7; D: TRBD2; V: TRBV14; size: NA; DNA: TGTGCCAGCAGCCTAGCGGGGGCTAGCGAGCAGTACTTC; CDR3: CASSLAGASEQYF
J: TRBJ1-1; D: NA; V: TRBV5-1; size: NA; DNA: TGCGCCAGCAGCTTGGACTCTATCGGGGACACTGAAGCTTTCTTT; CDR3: CASSLDSIGDTEAFF
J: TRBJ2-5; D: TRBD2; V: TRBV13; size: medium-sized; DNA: TGTGCCAGCAGCGTTCTAGCGGGACAAACAAGGGCACAAGAGACCCAGTACTTC; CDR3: CASSVLAGQTRAQETQYF
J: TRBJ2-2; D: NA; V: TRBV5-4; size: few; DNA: TGTGCCAGCAGCTTTAGAGGAAACACCGGGGAGCTGTTTTTT; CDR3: CASSFRGNTGELFF
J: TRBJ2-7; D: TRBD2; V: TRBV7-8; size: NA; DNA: TGTGCCAGCAGCTCCCGGGACTATCCCTACGAGCAGTACTTC; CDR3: CASSSRDYPYEQYF
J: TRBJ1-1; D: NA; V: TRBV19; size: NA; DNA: TGTGCCAGTAGTATACAGGTGAACACTGAAGCTTTCTTT; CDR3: CASSIQVNTEAFF
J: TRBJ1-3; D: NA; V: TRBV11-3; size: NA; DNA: TGTGCCAGCAGCCGAAACCTTGGACGGCGGAGGGGAAACACCATATATTTT; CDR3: CASSRNLGRRRGNTIYF
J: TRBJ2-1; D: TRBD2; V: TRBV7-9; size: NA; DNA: TGTGCCACCCTGGCTCTTAGCGGGGGGGCTTATGAGCAGTTCTTC; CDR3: CATLALSGGAYEQFF
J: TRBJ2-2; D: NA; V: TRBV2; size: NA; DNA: TGTGCCAGCAGCGACCCCGTCCGGACAGTACTTACCGGGGAGCTGTTTTTT; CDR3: CASSDPVRTVLTGELFF
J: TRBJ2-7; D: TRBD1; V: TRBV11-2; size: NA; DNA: TGTGCCAGCAGCGGGGACAGGGTTACCTACGAGCAGTACTTC; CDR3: CASSGDRVTYEQYF
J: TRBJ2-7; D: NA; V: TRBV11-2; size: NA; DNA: TGTGCCAGCAGCTTAGCTCGAGGATCACCATACGAGCAGTACTTC; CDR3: CASSLARGSPYEQYF
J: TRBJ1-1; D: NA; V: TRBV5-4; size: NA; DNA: TGTGCCAGCAGCTGGGGGCGGGGGGGGATCAACACTGAAGCTTTCTTT; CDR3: CASSWGRGGINTEAFF
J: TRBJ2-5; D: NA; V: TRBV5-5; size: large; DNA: TGTGCCAGCAGCTTGGGACAGTTAGAGACCCAGTACTTC; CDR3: CASSLGQLETQYF
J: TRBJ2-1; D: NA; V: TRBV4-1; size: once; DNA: TGCGCCAGCAGCCAAGATTACTCAGGGGGGAATGAGCAGTTCTTC; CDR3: CASSQDYSGGNEQFF
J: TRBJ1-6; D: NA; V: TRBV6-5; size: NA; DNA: TGTGCCAGCAGTTACGATGGTAGGGCAGCCCTCCACTTT; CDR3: CASSYDGRAALHF
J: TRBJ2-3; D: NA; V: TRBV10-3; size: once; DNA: TGTGCCATCCTGGGCGCAGATACGCAGTATTTT; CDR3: CAILGADTQYF
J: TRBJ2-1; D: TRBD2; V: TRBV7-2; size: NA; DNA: TGTGCCAGCAGCCCTCTCGCCGGTTCAGCGGGGGGCCGCAATGAGCAGTTCTTC; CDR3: CASSPLAGSAGGRNEQFF
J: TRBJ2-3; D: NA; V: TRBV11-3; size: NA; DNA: TGTGCCAGCAGCTACGTGGCAGATACGCAGTATTTT; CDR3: CASSYVADTQYF
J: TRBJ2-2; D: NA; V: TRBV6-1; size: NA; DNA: TGTGCCAGCAGTGATCGACAGAGCACCGGGGAGCTGTTTTTT; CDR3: CASSDRQSTGELFF
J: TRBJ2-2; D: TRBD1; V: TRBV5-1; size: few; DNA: TGCGCCAGCAGCTGGACAGGGGGCGAGGCCGGGGAGCTGTTTTTT; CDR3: CASSWTGGEAGELFF
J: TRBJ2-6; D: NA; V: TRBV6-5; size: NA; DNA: TGTGCCAGCACCGGGACGGGGGCCAACGTCCTGACTTTC; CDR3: CASTGTGANVLTF
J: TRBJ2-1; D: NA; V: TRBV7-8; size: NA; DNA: TGTGCCAGCAGCTGGGGACTCCCCCCCAATGAGCAGTTCTTC; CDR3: CASSWGLPPNEQFF
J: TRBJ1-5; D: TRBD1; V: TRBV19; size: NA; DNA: TGTGCCAGTAGTATAGATGGGACAGGGGTCCAGCCCCAGCATTTT; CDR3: CASSIDGTGVQPQHF
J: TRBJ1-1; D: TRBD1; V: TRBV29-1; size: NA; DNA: TGCAGCGCACGACAGGGAACAAACACTGAAGCTTTCTTT; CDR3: CSARQGTNTEAFF
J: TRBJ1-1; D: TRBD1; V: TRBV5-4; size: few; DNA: TGTGCCAGCAGCAAAAGGGACAGGAACACTGAAGCTTTCTTT; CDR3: CASSKRDRNTEAFF
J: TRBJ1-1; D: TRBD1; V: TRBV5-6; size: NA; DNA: TGTGCCAGCAGACGGACAGGGCACGGCGGTGAAGCTTTCTTT; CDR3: CASRRTGHGGEAFF
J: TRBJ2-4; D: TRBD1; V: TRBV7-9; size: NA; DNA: TGTGCCAGCAGCTCCGGGACAGGGGGTTCAAACATTCAGTACTTC; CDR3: CASSSGTGGSNIQYF
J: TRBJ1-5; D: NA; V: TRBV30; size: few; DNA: TGTGCCTGGAGTGTACCTAGAAATCAGCCCCAGCATTTT; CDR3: CAWSVPRNQPQHF
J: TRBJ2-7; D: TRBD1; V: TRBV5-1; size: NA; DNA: TGCGCCAGTGGACAGGGTCCCTCCTACGAGCAGTACTTC; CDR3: CASGQGPSYEQYF
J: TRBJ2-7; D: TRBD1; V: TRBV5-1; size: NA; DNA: TGCGCCAGCAGTCCTGACAGGGGGCCTAGCTACGAGCAGTACTTC; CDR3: CASSPDRGPSYEQYF
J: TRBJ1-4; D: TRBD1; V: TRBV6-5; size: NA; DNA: TGTGCCAGCCGCAAGGGGGCCGGGGAAAAACTGTTTTTT; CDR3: CASRKGAGEKLFF
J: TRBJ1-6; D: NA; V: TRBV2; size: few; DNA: TGTGCCAGCAGTGAATTGGGGTATAATTCACCCCTCCACTTT; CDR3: CASSELGYNSPLHF
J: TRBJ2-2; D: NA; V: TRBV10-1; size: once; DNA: TGCGCCAGCAGTGGGACTTTGGGGGGTAGGGAGCTGTTTTTT; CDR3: CASSGTLGGRELFF
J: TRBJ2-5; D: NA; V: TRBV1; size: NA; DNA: TGCACCAGCAGCCAAGAGAGGAGTACCGGACCCCAAGAGACCCAGTACTTC; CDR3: CTSSQERSTGPQETQYF
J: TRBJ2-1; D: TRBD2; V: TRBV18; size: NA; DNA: TGTGCCAGCTCAGGCGGGAGGAGAGGCAATGAGCAGTTCTTC; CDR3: CASSGGRRGNEQFF
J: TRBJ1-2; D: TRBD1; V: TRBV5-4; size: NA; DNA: TGTGCCAGCAGCCGGGACAGGGAGTATGGCTACACCTTC; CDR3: CASSRDREYGYTF